This T cell receptor beta chain was documented in a study of vaccination and CD4 T cells after COVID-19. At the level of the study: The convalescents, six males and four females, included two who were Hispanic. Cultures serving as controls received a peptide pool (CEFX or HIV-1 Nef) or no peptide. Findings of the study overall: Spike mono-reactive status applied to 304 of 307 vaccine-specific clones in convalescent patients.

A remark on this clonotype: The antigen is not known.

Sequencing of the DNA from cultured CD4+ T cells was carried out with the Oncomine TCR Beta short-read assay. TCRdb called the PCR reads again in MiXCR, with one record for every CDR3 protein. The profile shows about 15,000 distinct CDR3 sequences, 48% of them singletons. Treatment: 10-day PBMC culture with coronavirus spike peptide pools or control peptides (ViraFEST assay). For ViraFEST, peptide pools expanded antigen-specific T cells, after which the TCRs were sequenced. J gave up 4 bases and V 4 bases, and 7 bases lay outside the gene matches. The CDR3 runs 15 residues. The germline V gene encodes CDR1 SGHTA and CDR2 FQGTGA.

The chain uses TRBV7-3 and TRBJ2-7; 10 bases line up with TRBD2. The starting material was CD4+ T cells from blood, cultured in vitro, obtained before SARS-CoV-2 vaccination. The sequence was collected from a human donor who had recovered from COVID-19. CDR3 bases: TGTGCCAGCAGCTCTCAAGCGGGAGGGCGGTACGAGCAGTACTTC. Amino acids: CASSSQAGGRYEQYF.